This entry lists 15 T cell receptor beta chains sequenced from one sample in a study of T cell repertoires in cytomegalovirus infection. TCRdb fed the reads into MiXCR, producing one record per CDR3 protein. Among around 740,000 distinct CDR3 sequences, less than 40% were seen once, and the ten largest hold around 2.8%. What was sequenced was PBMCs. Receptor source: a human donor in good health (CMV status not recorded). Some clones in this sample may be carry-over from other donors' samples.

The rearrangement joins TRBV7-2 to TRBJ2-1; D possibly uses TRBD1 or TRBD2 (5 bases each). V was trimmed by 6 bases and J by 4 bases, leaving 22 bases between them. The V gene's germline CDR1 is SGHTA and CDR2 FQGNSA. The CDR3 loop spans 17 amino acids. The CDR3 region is CASSRTPGTPLYNEQFF. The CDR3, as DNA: TGTGCCAGCAGTCGGACTCCCGGGACCCCGCTATACAATGAGCAGTTCTTC.

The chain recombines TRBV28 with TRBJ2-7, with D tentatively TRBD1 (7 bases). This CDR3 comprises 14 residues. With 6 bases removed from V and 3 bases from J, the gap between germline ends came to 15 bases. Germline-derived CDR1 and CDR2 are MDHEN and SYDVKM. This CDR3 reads CASRGGTAGYEQYF. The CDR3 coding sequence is TGTGCCAGCAGAGGCGGGACAGCAGGCTACGAGCAGTACTTC.

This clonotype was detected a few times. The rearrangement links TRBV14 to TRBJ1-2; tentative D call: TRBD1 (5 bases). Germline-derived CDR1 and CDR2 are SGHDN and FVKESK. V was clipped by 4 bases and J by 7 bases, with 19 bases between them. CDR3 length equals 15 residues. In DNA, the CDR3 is TGTGCCAGCAGCCGGGAGCAGGGAGTGGTAGTTGGCTACACCTTC. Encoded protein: CASSREQGVVVGYTF. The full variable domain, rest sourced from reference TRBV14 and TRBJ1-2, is EAGVTQFPSHSVIEKGQTVTLRCDPISGHDNLYWYRRVMGKEIKFLLHFVKESKQDESGMPNNRFLAERTGGTYSTLKVQPAELEDSGVYFCASSREQGVVVGYTFGSGTRLTVV.

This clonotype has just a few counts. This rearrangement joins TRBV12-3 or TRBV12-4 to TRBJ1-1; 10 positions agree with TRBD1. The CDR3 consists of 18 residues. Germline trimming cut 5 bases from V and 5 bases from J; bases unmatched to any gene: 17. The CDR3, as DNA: TGTGCCAGCAGTCCTTCCGACAGGGGGCTTATATTCGGTACTGAAGCTTTCTTT. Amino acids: CASSPSDRGLIFGTEAFF.

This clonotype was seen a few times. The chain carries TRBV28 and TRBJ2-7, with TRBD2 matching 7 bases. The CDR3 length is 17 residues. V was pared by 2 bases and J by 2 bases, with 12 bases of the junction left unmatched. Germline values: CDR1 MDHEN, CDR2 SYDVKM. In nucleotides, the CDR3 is TGTGCCAGCAGTTTAGGCCGAACGGGGGGAGACACCTACGAGCAGTACTTC. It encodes CASSLGRTGGDTYEQYF. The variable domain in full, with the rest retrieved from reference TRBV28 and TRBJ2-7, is DVKVTQSSRYLVKRTGEKVFLECVQDMDHENMFWYRQDPGLGLRLIYFSYDVKMKEKGDIPEGYSVSREKKERFSLILESASTNQTSMYLCASSLGRTGGDTYEQYFGPGTRLTVT.

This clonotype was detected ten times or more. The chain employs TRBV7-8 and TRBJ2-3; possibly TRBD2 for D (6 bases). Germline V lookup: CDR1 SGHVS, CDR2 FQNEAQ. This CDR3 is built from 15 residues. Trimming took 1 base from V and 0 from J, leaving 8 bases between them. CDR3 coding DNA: TGTGCCAGCAGCTTAGGGAGGGTGAGCACAGATACGCAGTATTTT. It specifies CASSLGRVSTDTQYF.

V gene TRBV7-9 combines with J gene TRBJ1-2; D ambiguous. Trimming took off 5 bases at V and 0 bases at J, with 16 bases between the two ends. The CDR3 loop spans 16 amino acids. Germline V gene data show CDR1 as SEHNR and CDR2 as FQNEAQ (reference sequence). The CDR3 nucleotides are TGTGCCAGCAGCGGCACAGCGAGGTCTACTAACTATGGCTACACCTTC. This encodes CASSGTARSTNYGYTF.

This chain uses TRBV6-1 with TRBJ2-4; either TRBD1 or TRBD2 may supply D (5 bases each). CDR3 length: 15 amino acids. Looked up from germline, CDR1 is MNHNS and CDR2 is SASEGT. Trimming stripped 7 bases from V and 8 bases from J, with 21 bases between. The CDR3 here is CASKPSRGRGDIQYF. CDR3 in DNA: TGTGCCAGCAAGCCTTCCCGGGGCAGAGGGGACATTCAGTACTTC.

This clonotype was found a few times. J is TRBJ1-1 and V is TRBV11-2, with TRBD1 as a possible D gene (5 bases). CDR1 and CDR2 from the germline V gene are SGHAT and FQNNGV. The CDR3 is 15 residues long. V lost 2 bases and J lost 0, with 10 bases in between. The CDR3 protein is CASSLLGRVNTEAFF. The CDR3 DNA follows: TGTGCCAGCAGCTTACTAGGCAGGGTGAACACTGAAGCTTTCTTT.

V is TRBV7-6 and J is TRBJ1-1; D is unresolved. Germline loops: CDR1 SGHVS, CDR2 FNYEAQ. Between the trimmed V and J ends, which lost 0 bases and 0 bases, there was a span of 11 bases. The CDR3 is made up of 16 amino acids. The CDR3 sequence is CASSLATATMNTEAFF. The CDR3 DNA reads TGTGCCAGCAGCTTAGCCACAGCAACCATGAACACTGAAGCTTTCTTT. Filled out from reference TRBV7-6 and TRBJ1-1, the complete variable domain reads GAGVSQSPRYKVTKRGQDVALRCDPISGHVSLYWYRQALGQGPEFLTYFNYEAQQDKSGLPNDRFSAERPEGSISTLTIQRTEQRDSAMYRCASSLATATMNTEAFFGQGTRLTVV.

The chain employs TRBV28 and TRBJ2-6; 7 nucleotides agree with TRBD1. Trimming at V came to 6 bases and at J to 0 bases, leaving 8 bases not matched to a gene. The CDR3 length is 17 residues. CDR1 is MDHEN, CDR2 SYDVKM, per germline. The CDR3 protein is CASREDRAYSGANVLTF. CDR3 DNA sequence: TGTGCCAGCAGGGAAGACAGGGCCTACTCTGGGGCCAACGTCCTGACTTTC. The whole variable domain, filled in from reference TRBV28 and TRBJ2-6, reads DVKVTQSSRYLVKRTGEKVFLECVQDMDHENMFWYRQDPGLGLRLIYFSYDVKMKEKGDIPEGYSVSREKKERFSLILESASTNQTSMYLCASREDRAYSGANVLTFGAGSRLTVL.

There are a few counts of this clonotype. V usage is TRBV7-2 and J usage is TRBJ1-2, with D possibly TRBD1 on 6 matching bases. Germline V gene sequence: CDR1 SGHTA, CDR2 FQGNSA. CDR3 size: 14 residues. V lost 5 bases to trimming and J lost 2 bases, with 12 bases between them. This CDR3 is CASSQGRVNYGYTF. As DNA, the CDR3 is TGTGCCAGCAGCCAGGGGAGGGTCAACTATGGCTACACCTTC. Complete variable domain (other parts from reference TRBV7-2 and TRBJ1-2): GAGVSQSPSNKVTEKGKDVELRCDPISGHTALYWYRQSLGQGLEFLIYFQGNSAPDKSGLPSDRFSAERTGGSVSTLTIQRTQQEDSAVYLCASSQGRVNYGYTFGSGTRLTVV.

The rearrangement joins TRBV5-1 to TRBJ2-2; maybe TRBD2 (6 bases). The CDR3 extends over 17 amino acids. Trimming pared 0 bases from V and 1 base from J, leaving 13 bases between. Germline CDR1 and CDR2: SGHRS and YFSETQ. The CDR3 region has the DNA TGCGCCAGCAGCTTGGGGCTGAACGGGAGGAACACCGGGGAGCTGTTTTTT. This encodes CASSLGLNGRNTGELFF.

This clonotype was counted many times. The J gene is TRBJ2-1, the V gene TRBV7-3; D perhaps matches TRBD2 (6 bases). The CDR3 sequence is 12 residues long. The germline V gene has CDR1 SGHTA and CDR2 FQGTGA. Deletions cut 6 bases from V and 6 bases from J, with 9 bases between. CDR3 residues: CASSSTSNEQFF. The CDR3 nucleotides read TGTGCCAGCAGTTCGACTAGCAATGAGCAGTTCTTC.

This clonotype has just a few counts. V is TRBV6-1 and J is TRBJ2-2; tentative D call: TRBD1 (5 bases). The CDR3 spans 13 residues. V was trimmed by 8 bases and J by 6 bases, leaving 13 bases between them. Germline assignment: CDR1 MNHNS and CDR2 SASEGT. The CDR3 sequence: CASRLSGPGELFF. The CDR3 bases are TGTGCCAGCCGCCTCTCAGGGCCCGGGGAGCTGTTTTTT.